This is a list of T cell receptor beta chains from one sample in a study of Graves' ophthalmopathy and Graves' hyperthyroidism. TCRdb ran MiXCR on the multiplex PCR reads and lists one entry per CDR3 protein. The table records 680,000 or so distinct CDR3 sequences, approximately 21% of them present only once. The sample taken for sequencing was peripheral blood. The receptors here all came from a woman between 18 and 29 years old with stable Graves' hyperthyroidism. Some clones in this sample may be carry-over from other donors' samples. Each CDR3 is given with its conserved first and last residue. A D gene is named only where the DNA matches it firmly. The size of a clone is reported for some rows only, either as once, few or many, or as a class for expanded clones.

D,J,V,size,DNA,CDR3
.,TRBJ2-7,TRBV28,few,TGTGCCAGCAGTTTCCCACACTGGGGGGCCTACAAGTGGTACTTC,CASSFPHWGAYKWYF
.,TRBJ2-7,TRBV27,many,TGTGCCAGCAGTTTACGCCAGGGCTATAGAGGCGAGCAGTACTTC,CASSLRQGYRGEQYF
TRBD1,TRBJ2-5,TRBV15,many,TGTGCCACCAGCAGAGATCAGGGGGAGCTGGAGACCCAGTACTTC,CATSRDQGELETQYF
.,TRBJ1-2,TRBV4-2,.,TGTGCCAGCAGCCAAGTCCCTACCCAGGGCTCTGGCTACACCTTC,CASSQVPTQGSGYTF
.,TRBJ1-1,TRBV12-3/TRBV12-4,many,TGTGCCAGCAGTTTAGTGAACACTGAAGCTTTCTTT,CASSLVNTEAFF
TRBD1,TRBJ1-6,TRBV4-2,many,TGTGCCAGCAGCCAAGAGCTGAAGAGGGACAGGGTAAATTCACCCCTCCACTTT,CASSQELKRDRVNSPLHF
.,TRBJ2-4,TRBV20-1,many,TGCAGTGCCACCTTGGGGGACGGCATTCAGTACTTC,CSATLGDGIQYF
.,TRBJ2-7,TRBV4-1,.,TGCGCCAGCAGCCAAGCCCCGGCCGGCGCAACCCGCGAGCAGTACTTC,CASSQAPAGATREQYF
.,TRBJ1-5,TRBV5-6,.,TGTGCCAGCAGCTTGGGGTTCGGGGAGCCCCAGCATTTT,CASSLGFGEPQHF
.,TRBJ1-2,TRBV24-1,.,TGTGCCACCAGTGATTCGGCGCGTTATGGCTACACCTTC,CATSDSARYGYTF
.,TRBJ2-7,TRBV20-1,.,TGCAGTGCTAGAGATAGTGGGCAGGCCTACGAGCAGTACTTC,CSARDSGQAYEQYF
.,TRBJ1-2,TRBV11-2,.,TGTGCCAGCTCGAGGGGTTTCGACTATGGCTACACCTTC,CASSRGFDYGYTF
.,TRBJ2-4,TRBV10-3,many,TGTGCCACCATGACCGACCGGGCCAAAAACATTCAGTACTTC,CATMTDRAKNIQYF
TRBD1,TRBJ2-4,TRBV7-3,many,TGTGCCAGCAGCTTAACCCAGCCAGGGGGCGGCTCGGACATTCAGTACTTC,CASSLTQPGGGSDIQYF
.,TRBJ1-6,TRBV15,.,TGTGCCACCAGCAGAGTGACAGTTAATTCACCCCTCCACTTT,CATSRVTVNSPLHF
TRBD2,TRBJ2-5,TRBV7-6,many,TGTGCCAGCAGCTTGTCCCGCCTAGCGGGAGGGCACGAGACCCAGTACTTC,CASSLSRLAGGHETQYF
.,TRBJ2-5,TRBV20-1,many,TGCAGTGGTCAGGTCGGCGGGCAAGAGACCCAGTACTTC,CSGQVGGQETQYF
.,TRBJ2-2,TRBV3-1,.,TGTGCCAGCAGCCAAGATTTTGGTGCCGGGGAGCTGTTTTTT,CASSQDFGAGELFF
.,TRBJ1-2,TRBV28,many,TGTGCCAGCACGCAGGGCACCCTCTATGGCTACACCTTC,CASTQGTLYGYTF
.,TRBJ2-5,TRBV5-1,many,TGCGCCAACAGCTTGTGGGTCAACCAAGAGACCCAGTACTTC,CANSLWVNQETQYF
TRBD1,TRBJ1-1,TRBV6-5,many,TGTGCCAGCACCGCGGGACAGGGTGACACTGAAGCTTTCTTT,CASTAGQGDTEAFF
.,TRBJ1-3,TRBV7-9,.,TGTGCCAGCAGCTTGGATCCGTACTCTGGAAACACCATATATTTT,CASSLDPYSGNTIYF